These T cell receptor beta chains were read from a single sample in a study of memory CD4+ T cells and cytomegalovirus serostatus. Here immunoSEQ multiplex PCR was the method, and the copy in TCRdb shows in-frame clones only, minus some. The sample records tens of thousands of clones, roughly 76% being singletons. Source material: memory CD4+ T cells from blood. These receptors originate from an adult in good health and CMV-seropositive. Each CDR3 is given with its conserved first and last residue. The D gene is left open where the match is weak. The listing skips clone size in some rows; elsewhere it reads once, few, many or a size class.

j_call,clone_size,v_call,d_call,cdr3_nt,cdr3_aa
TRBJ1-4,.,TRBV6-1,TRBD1,TGTGCCAGCAGTGAAGCGGGGGGAGGGGGCCCAGACGAAAAACTGTTTTTT,CASSEAGGGGPDEKLFF
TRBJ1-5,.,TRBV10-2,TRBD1,TGCGCCAGCAGTGATCAAGACAGGGGTCAGCCCCAGCATTTT,CASSDQDRGQPQHF
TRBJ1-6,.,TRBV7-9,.,TGTGCCAGCAGCTTGGACCACGATTCACCCCTCCACTTT,CASSLDHDSPLHF
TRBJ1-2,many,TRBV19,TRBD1,TGTGCCAGTACCCGGGACAGATATGGCTACACCTTC,CASTRDRYGYTF
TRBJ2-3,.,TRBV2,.,TGTGCCAGCAGTGAAGGGGTGTCAGATACGCAGTATTTT,CASSEGVSDTQYF
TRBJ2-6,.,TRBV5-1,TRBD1,TGCGCCAGCAGCCGACCGACAGGGGACTCTATCTCTGGGGCCAACGTCCTGACTTTC,CASSRPTGDSISGANVLTF
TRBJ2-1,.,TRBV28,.,TGTGCCAGCAGGCTTCCCACCTACAATGAGCAGTTCTTC,CASRLPTYNEQFF
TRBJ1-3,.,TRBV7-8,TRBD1,TGTGCCAGCAGTTCGATTCAGGGGGGTTCTGGAAACACCATATATTTT,CASSSIQGGSGNTIYF
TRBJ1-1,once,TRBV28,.,TGTGCCAGCAGTTTACGAGGGGGGCCGTACACTGAAGCTTTCTTT,CASSLRGGPYTEAFF
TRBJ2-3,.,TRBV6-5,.,TGTGCCAGCAGTTACGGGTCAGGAATCTACACAGATACGCAGTATTTT,CASSYGSGIYTDTQYF
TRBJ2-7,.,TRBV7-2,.,TGTGCCAGCAGCTTGGGTAGGGACCCAGCCTACGAGCAGTACTTC,CASSLGRDPAYEQYF
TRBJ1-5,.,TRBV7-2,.,TGTGCCAGCAGCTTAGTAAACGTAGGACAGCCCCAGCATTTT,CASSLVNVGQPQHF
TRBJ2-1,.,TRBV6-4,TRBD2,TGTGCCAGCAGGCCTTTAGCGGGGGGGCCTTGGAATGAGCAGTTCTTC,CASRPLAGGPWNEQFF
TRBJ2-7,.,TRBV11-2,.,TGTGCCAGCAGCTTAGGCAGGGAATCGACCTACGAGCAGTACTTC,CASSLGRESTYEQYF
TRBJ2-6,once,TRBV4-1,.,TGCGCCAGCAGCCAAGGGGACGGAAGGGCTGGGGCCAACGTCCTGACTTTC,CASSQGDGRAGANVLTF